These 25 T cell receptor beta chains were all obtained from the same sample, sequenced in a study of blood T cell repertoires in COVID-19. Repertoires were generated with immunoSEQ multiplex PCR, while TCRdb's copy carries only in-frame clones and drops some. The data show 150,000 or so clones, about 90% seen once. The sequencing sample was made of peripheral blood. The receptors shown here come from a man older than 75 with acute or convalescent COVID-19.

CDR3 DNA: TGTGCCAGCAGGAGATCAGGGGAGGGGGGGGAGCTGTTTTTT. This codes for CASRRSGEGGELFF. The gene calls are TRBV6-5 and TRBJ2-2, with a tentative D call TRBD2 (7 bases). CDR3 length: 14 residues. From germline, CDR1 is MNHEY and CDR2 SVGAGI. V was cut by 6 bases and J by 8 bases, with 16 bases left in between.

V usage is TRBV29-1 and J usage is TRBJ1-1, with 7 bases fitting TRBD1. There are 12 residues in the CDR3. V shed 7 bases and J 4 bases; nucleotides not matched to a gene: 6. Looked up from germline, CDR1 is SQVTM and CDR2 is ANQGSEA. The CDR3 reads CSARGGSTEAFF. CDR3 nucleotide sequence: TGCAGCGCTCGAGGGGGCAGCACTGAAGCTTTCTTT.

J is TRBJ1-5 and V is TRBV28, with 7 bases aligning to TRBD1. This CDR3 spans 15 amino acids. The V gene end was trimmed by 3 bases and the J gene end by 2 bases; junction bases not matched to a gene: 4. The V gene's germline CDR1 is MDHEN and CDR2 SYDVKM. The CDR3 nucleotides read TGTGCCAGCAGTTTGGGGACAGATCGCAATCAGCCCCAGCATTTT. Translated: CASSLGTDRNQPQHF.

The gene calls are TRBV2 and TRBJ1-2; 8 nucleotides line up with TRBD1. V trimming: 6 bases; J trimming: 5 bases; junction bases outside the gene matches: 14. The germline gives CDR1 SNHLY, CDR2 FYNNEI. This CDR3 comprises 16 residues. The CDR3: CASSDTNRQGIYGYTF. CDR3 nucleotides: TGTGCCAGCAGCGATACCAACAGACAGGGGATATATGGCTACACCTTC.

The V and J genes are TRBV4-2 and TRBJ2-7; 8 bases are a match to TRBD1. Per the germline V gene, CDR1 is LGHNA and CDR2 is YNFKEQ. V was pared by 4 bases and J by 2 bases, with 10 bases of the junction left unmatched. The CDR3 is made up of 16 amino acids. DNA of the CDR3: TGTGCCAGCAGCCCTAAAGGAACAGGGGGTACCTACGAGCAGTACTTC. Its protein is CASSPKGTGGTYEQYF.

This clone showed up just a few times. The V and J genes are TRBV19 and TRBJ2-7, with 9 bases identical to TRBD1. Trimming took 7 bases from V and 4 from J; bases not matched to a gene: 5. From germline, CDR1 is LNHDA and CDR2 SQIVND (reference sequence). CDR3 size: 13 residues. CDR3 residues: CASKGTGFYEQYF. The CDR3, as DNA: TGTGCCAGTAAGGGGACAGGGTTTTACGAGCAGTACTTC. The full variable domain, rest sourced from reference TRBV19 and TRBJ2-7, is DGGITQSPKYLFRKEGQNVTLSCEQNLNHDAMYWYRQDPGQGLRLIYYSQIVNDFQKGDIAEGYSVSREKKESFPLTVTSAQKNPTAFYLCASKGTGFYEQYFGPGTRLTVT.

This chain links TRBV2 with TRBJ2-5; tentatively, D is TRBD1 (5 bases). Germline V CDR1 and CDR2: SNHLY, FYNNEI. This CDR3 contains 15 residues. With 6 bases removed from V and 0 bases from J, the gap between germline ends came to 14 bases. The DNA of the CDR3 is TGTGCCAGCAGCTGGGGCAGCCCGTACCAAGAGACCCAGTACTTC. It translates to CASSWGSPYQETQYF.

V is TRBV29-1 and J is TRBJ2-5, with TRBD1 as a possible D gene (5 bases). V gave up 5 bases and J gave up 1 base, with 11 bases separating them. The CDR3 runs 13 residues. The germline V gene has CDR1 SQVTM and CDR2 ANQGSEA. The CDR3 DNA is TGCAGCGTTTCTAAGGGGATCCAAGAGACCCAGTACTTC. It translates to CSVSKGIQETQYF.

The chain couples TRBV7-9 to TRBJ1-3, with TRBD1 as a possible D gene (5 bases). The CDR3 is 16 amino acids. Trimming took off 4 bases at V and 0 bases at J, with 13 bases between the two ends. Per germline, CDR1 SEHNR and CDR2 FQNEAQ (reference sequence). CDR3 in DNA: TGTGCCAGCAGCTCGGTGGACACGTACTCTGGAAACACCATATATTTT. Amino acids: CASSSVDTYSGNTIYF.

The chain carries TRBV6-5 and TRBJ1-1; a possible D gene is TRBD1 (6 bases). The V end was cut by 7 bases, the J end by 5 bases, with 14 bases between. This CDR3 is 13 amino acids long. Germline V gene sequence: CDR1 MNHEY, CDR2 SVGAGI. CDR3 sequence reads: CASTGQPGTEAFF. The CDR3 DNA follows: TGTGCCAGCACCGGACAGCCTGGGACTGAAGCTTTCTTT.

The J gene is TRBJ1-1, the V gene TRBV29-1; no reliable D call. The CDR3 is 14 amino acids. The germline V gene encodes CDR1 SQVTM and CDR2 ANQGSEA. Trimming pared 6 bases from V and 0 bases from J, leaving 14 bases between. In DNA, the CDR3 is TGCAGCGTACCCGGGGTGGGGTTGAACACTGAAGCTTTCTTT. Amino acid sequence: CSVPGVGLNTEAFF.

The V and J genes are TRBV7-3 and TRBJ2-1; D not resolved. The V and J ends lost 4 bases and 0 bases respectively, with 10 bases between them. CDR3 length: 15 amino acids. Per germline, CDR1 SGHTA and CDR2 FQGTGA. CDR3 residues: CASSSRSSSYNEQFF. Here the CDR3 DNA reads TGTGCCAGCAGCTCCAGGTCCAGCTCCTACAATGAGCAGTTCTTC.

The rearrangement uses TRBV5-8 and TRBJ2-3; D possibly corresponds to TRBD1 (5 bases). This CDR3 has 14 residues. Germline V gene sequence: CDR1 SGHTS, CDR2 YDEGEE. Trimming pared 2 bases from V and 0 bases from J, leaving 7 bases between. The CDR3 is CASSFQGSTDTQYF. CDR3 bases: TGTGCCAGCAGCTTCCAGGGCAGCACAGATACGCAGTATTTT. Looking up the rest from reference TRBV5-8 and TRBJ2-3 gives the full variable domain: EAGVTQSPTHLIKTRGQQATLRCSPISGHTSVYWYQQALGLGLQFLLWYDEGEERNRGNFPPRFSGRQFPNYSSELNVNALELEDSALYLCASSFQGSTDTQYFGPGTRLTVL.

This clone has more than one count but fewer than ten. The J gene is TRBJ1-5, the V gene TRBV6-6; unclear D gene. The CDR3 runs to 12 residues. The germline V gene encodes CDR1 MNHNY and CDR2 SVGAGI (reference sequence). Trimming removed 6 bases at V and 5 bases at J, with 8 bases between. For the CDR3, the DNA is TGTGCCAGCAGGAGGGCGGATCAGCCCCAGCATTTT. This encodes CASRRADQPQHF.

V and J are TRBV9 and TRBJ2-1; maybe TRBD2 (5 bases). The germline V gene has CDR1 SGDLS and CDR2 YYNGEE. V dropped 0 bases and J dropped 2 bases, with 12 bases sitting between them. CDR3 length equals 16 residues. CDR3 sequence (DNA): TGTGCCAGCAGCGTAGAGGCACTAGTCACCTACAATGAGCAGTTCTTC. Amino acids: CASSVEALVTYNEQFF. Full variable domain (rest looked up from reference TRBV9 and TRBJ2-1): DSGVTQTPKHLITATGQRVTLRCSPRSGDLSVYWYQQSLDQGLQFLIQYYNGEERAKGNILERFSAQQFPDLHSELNLSSLELGDSALYFCASSVEALVTYNEQFFGPGTRLTVL.

The chain has TRBV7-3 and TRBJ2-3; TRBD1 matches at 10 bases. Germline V gene sequence: CDR1 SGHTA, CDR2 FQGTGA. The CDR3 totals 15 residues. The V segment lost 1 base and the J segment 3 bases; nucleotides outside the gene matches: 1. The CDR3 DNA is TGTGCCAGCAGCTTAATGGGACAGGGGACAGATACGCAGTATTTT. This encodes CASSLMGQGTDTQYF.

This rearrangement joins TRBV29-1 to TRBJ1-2; 9 nucleotides align to TRBD1. Trimming took 0 bases from V and 2 from J; bases not matched to a gene: 4. The germline CDR1 and CDR2 sequences are SQVTM and ANQGSEA. The CDR3 spans 15 residues. The CDR3 DNA sequence: TGCAGCGTTGAAGATCGACAGGGGGTGAACTATGGCTACACCTTC. This gives the protein CSVEDRQGVNYGYTF.

The gene calls are TRBV30 and TRBJ1-4; 11 bases map to TRBD1. The CDR3 sequence is 15 residues long. Germline lookup yields CDR1 GTSNPN and CDR2 SVGIG (reference sequence). Unmatched junction bases numbered 7, after V lost 2 bases and J lost 8 bases. The CDR3 is CAWSIKRTGGEKLFF. CDR3 in DNA: TGTGCCTGGAGTATTAAAAGGACAGGGGGCGAAAAACTGTTTTTT.

V is TRBV5-1 and J is TRBJ2-6; no clear D gene. CDR1 is SGHRS, CDR2 YFSETQ, per germline. With 8 bases removed from V and 4 bases from J, the gap between germline ends came to 13 bases. This CDR3 is 14 amino acids long. The CDR3 loop is CASSVTTGANVLTF. The CDR3 nucleotides read TGCGCCAGTTCCGTGACAACCGGGGCCAACGTCCTGACTTTC.

V gene TRBV18 combines with J gene TRBJ2-1, with 8 bases identical to TRBD2. This CDR3 spans 16 amino acids. V shed 1 base and J 0 bases; nucleotides not matched to a gene: 2. The V gene's germline CDR1 is KGHSH and CDR2 LQKENI. The CDR3 DNA reads TGTGCCAGCTCACCACTTAGCGGGGACTCCTACAATGAGCAGTTCTTC. Translating gives CASSPLSGDSYNEQFF.

The DNA of the CDR3 is TGTGCCAGCTCACCCCAGGGTTTAGGCACTGAAGCTTTCTTT. Residues: CASSPQGLGTEAFF. The V gene is TRBV18, the J gene TRBJ1-1; D is perhaps TRBD1 (5 bases). V lost 3 bases and J lost 4, with 12 bases in between. The length of the CDR3 is 14 residues. Germline values: CDR1 KGHSH, CDR2 LQKENI.

In this sample, this clone turned up a few times. This chain uses TRBV19 with TRBJ2-2; tentatively, D is TRBD1 (6 bases). Deletions cut 9 bases from V and 6 bases from J, with 17 bases between. Looked up from germline, CDR1 is LNHDA and CDR2 is SQIVND (reference sequence). This CDR3 contains 14 residues. The CDR3 DNA reads TGTGCCAGCAAGCAAACAGGGTTGGCCGGGGAGCTGTTTTTT. Encoded protein: CASKQTGLAGELFF.

The V gene is TRBV5-1, the J gene TRBJ1-2; perhaps TRBD1 as D (5 bases). CDR1 is SGHRS, CDR2 YFSETQ, per germline. With 0 bases removed from V and 4 bases from J, the gap between germline ends came to 13 bases. The CDR3 is made up of 15 amino acids. This chain's CDR3 is CASSLAQGVAYGYTF. The DNA for the CDR3 is TGCGCCAGCAGCTTGGCTCAAGGGGTTGCCTATGGCTACACCTTC.

This rearrangement joins TRBV4-1 to TRBJ2-5; 7 bases line up with TRBD2. Germline CDR1 and CDR2: MGHRA and YSYEKL. Germline trimming cut 0 bases from V and 2 bases from J; bases unmatched to any gene: 6. There are 16 residues in the CDR3. CDR3 DNA sequence: TGCGCCAGCAGCCAAGACGGGCTAGCGGTACAAGAGACCCAGTACTTC. Translated, it gives CASSQDGLAVQETQYF.

The sample holds one count of this clone. The chain carries TRBV28 and TRBJ1-4; D may be TRBD1 (5 bases). This CDR3 is 15 amino acids long. In germline, CDR1 is MDHEN, CDR2 SYDVKM. V lost 3 bases and J lost 8, with 16 bases in between. The CDR3 region has the DNA TGTGCCAGCAGTTTCTCTGGGGCAGGGAAGGAAAAACTGTTTTTT. This translates into CASSFSGAGKEKLFF.